This entry concerns a single TCR beta chain. Antigen unknown. The entry originates in a study of cytomegalovirus exposure and HLA in healthy donors. Study results and limitations: A link between a missense DCLRE1C variant and TCR beta V- and J-gene trimming emerged from a later analysis.

In the PCR, 60 Vbeta and 13 Jbeta primers were used. TCRdb keeps only in-frame clones here, not all; method: immunoSEQ multiplex PCR. The sample contains about 180,000 clones, just under 80% of which appear only once. There are 12 residues in the CDR3. Germline CDR1 SNHLY, CDR2 FYNNEI. V lost 8 bases, J lost 4 bases, and 5 bases stayed unmatched. The TCR originated in a woman in her 30s in good health and CMV-seronegative. The chain carries TRBV2 and TRBJ2-7; 7 bases align to TRBD1. Specimen: PBMCs. In nucleotides, the CDR3 is TGTGCCAGCCGGGACAGACTATACGAGCAGTACTTC. It encodes CASRDRLYEQYF.